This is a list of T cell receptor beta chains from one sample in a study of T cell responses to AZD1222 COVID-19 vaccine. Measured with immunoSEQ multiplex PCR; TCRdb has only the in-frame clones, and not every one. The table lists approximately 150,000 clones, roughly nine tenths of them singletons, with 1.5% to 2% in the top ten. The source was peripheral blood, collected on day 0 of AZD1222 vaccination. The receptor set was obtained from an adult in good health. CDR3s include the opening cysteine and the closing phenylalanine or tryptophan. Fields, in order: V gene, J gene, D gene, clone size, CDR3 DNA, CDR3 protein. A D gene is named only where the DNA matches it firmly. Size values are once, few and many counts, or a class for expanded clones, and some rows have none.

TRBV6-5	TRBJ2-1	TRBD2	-	TGTGCCAGCAGTTACTCGGCGGGGGGCGGCCGCAATGAGCAGTTCTTC	CASSYSAGGGRNEQFF
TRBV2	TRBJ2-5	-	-	TGTGCCAGCAGATCGACTGGGGTTTGGTACCAAGAGACCCAGTACTTC	CASRSTGVWYQETQYF
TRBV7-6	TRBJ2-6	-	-	TGTGCCAGCAGCTTAGCGCTTAGGACGTCTGGGGCCAACGTCCTGACTTTC	CASSLALRTSGANVLTF
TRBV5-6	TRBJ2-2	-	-	TGTGCCAGCAGCTTGGTTCGCCTGAACACCGGGGAGCTGTTTTTT	CASSLVRLNTGELFF
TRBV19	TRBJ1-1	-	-	TGTGCCAGTAGTATAGATCCCGTGAGTAATGAAGCTTTCTTT	CASSIDPVSNEAFF
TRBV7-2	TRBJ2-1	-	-	TGTGCCAGCAGCTCTACCGGGACCTACACGGCGAATGAGCAGTTCTTC	CASSSTGTYTANEQFF
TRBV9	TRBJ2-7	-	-	TGTGCCAGCAGCTTACAGGGTTCGCTAGTGGACGAGCAGTACTTC	CASSLQGSLVDEQYF
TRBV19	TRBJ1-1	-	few	TGTGCCAGTAGTATAGATCCGGGGCCACCACCCACTGAAGCTTTCTTT	CASSIDPGPPPTEAFF
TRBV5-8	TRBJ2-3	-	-	TGTGCCAGCAGCAAAGGGACACTCAGCACAGATACGCAGTATTTT	CASSKGTLSTDTQYF
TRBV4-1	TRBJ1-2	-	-	TGCGCCAGCAGCCCCTTTGAGGGCCTTAACTATGGCTACACCTTC	CASSPFEGLNYGYTF
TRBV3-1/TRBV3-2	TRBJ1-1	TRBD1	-	TGTGCCAGCAGCCAAGACGAGAGGACAGGGGTCGCTTTCTTT	CASSQDERTGVAFF
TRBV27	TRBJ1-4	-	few	TGTGCCAGCAGTTTAATAGGGCTTAATGAAAAACTGTTTTTT	CASSLIGLNEKLFF
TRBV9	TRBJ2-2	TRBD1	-	TGTGCCAGTAGAGGGGCCGGGACAGGGGTTACCGGGGAGCTGTTTTTT	CASRGAGTGVTGELFF
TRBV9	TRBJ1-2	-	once	TGTGCCAGCAGCGTAGGACAAACTAGATCTAACTATGGCTACACCTTC	CASSVGQTRSNYGYTF
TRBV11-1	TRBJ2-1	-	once	TGTGCCAGCAGCCCAGGGTCCCAGCGGAGATACAATGAGCAGTTCTTC	CASSPGSQRRYNEQFF
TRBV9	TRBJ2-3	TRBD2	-	TGTGCCAGCAGCGTCGGACTAGCGGGGGGGCAGGTCAGAGATACGCAGTATTTT	CASSVGLAGGQVRDTQYF
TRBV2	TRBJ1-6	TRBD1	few	TGTGCCAGCAGATCTCGGACAGGGGCAAATTCACCCCTCCACTTT	CASRSRTGANSPLHF
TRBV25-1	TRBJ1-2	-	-	TGTGCCAGCAGTGTCCGAGCCTCGTCCTATGGCTACACCTTC	CASSVRASSYGYTF
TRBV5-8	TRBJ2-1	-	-	TGTGCCAGCTCGGTGCCGGGACCCCTGCTCTTC	CASSVPGPLLF
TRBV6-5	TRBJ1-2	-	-	TGTGCCAGCAGTTACCGTAGAGACTATGGCTACACCTTC	CASSYRRDYGYTF
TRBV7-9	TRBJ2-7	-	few	TGTGCCAGCAGCACCCTAGGGGGGTCCTACGAGCAGTACTTC	CASSTLGGSYEQYF
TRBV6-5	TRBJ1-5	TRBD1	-	TGTGCCAGCAAAAGACAGGGGGGGCAGAGTCAGCCCCAGCATTTT	CASKRQGGQSQPQHF
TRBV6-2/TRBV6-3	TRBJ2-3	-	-	TGTGCCAGCAGCTTGGGACCAACGTTCAATACGCAGTATTTT	CASSLGPTFNTQYF
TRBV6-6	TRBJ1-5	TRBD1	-	TGTGCCAGCAGTACGGGACAGGGGAACAATCAGCCCCAGCATTTT	CASSTGQGNNQPQHF
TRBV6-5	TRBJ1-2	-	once	TGTGCCAGCAGTTACTCTCCTAGGATGGGTGGCTACACCTTC	CASSYSPRMGGYTF
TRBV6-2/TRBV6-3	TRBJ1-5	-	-	TGTGCCAGCAGTTACTGGGGGTCTAGGGGAAATCAGCCCCAGCATTTT	CASSYWGSRGNQPQHF
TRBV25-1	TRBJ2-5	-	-	TGTGCCAGCAGTGACGACCCGGGACGGAAAAACCAAGAGACCCAGTACTTC	CASSDDPGRKNQETQYF
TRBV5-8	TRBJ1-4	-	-	TGTGCCAGCAGCCTAGGACAGCCTACAACTAATGAAAAACTGTTTTTT	CASSLGQPTTNEKLFF
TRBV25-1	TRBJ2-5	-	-	TGTGCCAGCAGTGAATTAGGGGGGTACCAAGAGACCCAGTACTTC	CASSELGGYQETQYF
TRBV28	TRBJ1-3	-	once	TGTGCCAGCAGCGCCCCCGTGACCAGCTCTGGAAACACCATATATTTT	CASSAPVTSSGNTIYF
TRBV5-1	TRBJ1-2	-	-	TGCGCCAGCAGCCTACCTGGGACCGACTCGAGTGGCTACACCTTC	CASSLPGTDSSGYTF